This T cell receptor (beta chain) was captured by sequencing in a study of CD8 T cells in Susac syndrome. A note on this clonotype: The target antigen is unknown.

Germline values: CDR1 SGHTA, CDR2 FQGNSA. Trimming at V came to 6 bases and at J to 5 bases, leaving 6 bases not matched to a gene. The length of the CDR3 is 14 residues. RNA amounts of roughly 0.45 to 1 ug underwent reverse transcription with random hexamers. Coverage of TCR beta CDR3 amplification by immunoSEQ multiplex PCR extended to 54 Vbeta and 13 Jbeta. TCRdb re-derived calls from the immunoSEQ multiplex PCR reads in MiXCR, one entry per CDR3 protein. The data contain about 190,000 distinct CDR3 sequences, under 95% of them singletons. Study outcomes and limitations: It was acknowledged by the study that relatively few individuals were included in its TCR sequencing and HLA analysis.

Peripheral blood CD8+ and CD4+ T cells were profiled by TCR beta sequencing. Both CD4+ and CD8+ T cells were negatively isolated, and TEMRA cells underwent FACS enrichment. This TCR was recovered from a human donor in good health. The rearrangement links TRBV7-2 to TRBJ2-3; 9 nucleotides line up with TRBD2. The material sequenced was CD4+ T cells from PBMCs. The DNA for the CDR3 is TGTGCCAGCAGGGCGGGGGGGCCCCGAGATACGCAGTATTTT. This encodes CASRAGGPRDTQYF.